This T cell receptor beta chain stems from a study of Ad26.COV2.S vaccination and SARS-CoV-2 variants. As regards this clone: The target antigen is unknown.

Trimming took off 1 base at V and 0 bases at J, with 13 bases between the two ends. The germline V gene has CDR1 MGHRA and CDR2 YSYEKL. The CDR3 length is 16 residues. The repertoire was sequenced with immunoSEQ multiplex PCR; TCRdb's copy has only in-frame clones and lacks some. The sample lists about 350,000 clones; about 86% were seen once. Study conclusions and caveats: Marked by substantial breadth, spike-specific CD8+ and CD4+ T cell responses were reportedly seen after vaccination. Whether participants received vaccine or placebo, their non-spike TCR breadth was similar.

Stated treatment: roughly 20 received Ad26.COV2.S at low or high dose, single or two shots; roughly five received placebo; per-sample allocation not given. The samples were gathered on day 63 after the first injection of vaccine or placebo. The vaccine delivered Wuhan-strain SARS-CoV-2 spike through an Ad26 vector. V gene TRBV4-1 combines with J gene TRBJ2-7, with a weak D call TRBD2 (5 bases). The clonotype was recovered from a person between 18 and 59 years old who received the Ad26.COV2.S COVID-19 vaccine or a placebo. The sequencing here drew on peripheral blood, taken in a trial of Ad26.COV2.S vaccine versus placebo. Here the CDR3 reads CASSQVSDLSSYEQYF. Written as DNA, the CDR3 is TGCGCCAGCAGCCAAGTATCGGACTTAAGCTCCTACGAGCAGTACTTC.